These 7 T cell receptor beta chains were sequenced from one sample in a study of naive and memory T cell subsets. Amplification of ligated cDNA took four PCR rounds with SP2 and nested alpha and beta constant primers. One entry per CDR3 protein results from TCRdb running MiXCR on the 5' RACE reads. The sample has about 62,000 distinct CDR3 sequences, 6% to 8.5% seen once. An oligonucleotide containing a UMI was ligated to the 3' end of TCR cDNA. The receptors stem from a female donor in good health.

This clonotype was counted between two and nine times. This rearrangement joins TRBV3-1 to TRBJ2-1; unclear D gene. The germline V gene has CDR1 LGHDT and CDR2 YNNKEL (reference sequence). Trimming shortened V by 5 bases and J by 2 bases, and 7 bases separated the two germline ends. The CDR3 extends over 13 amino acids. The CDR3 DNA reads TGTGCCAGCAGCGCGGACGCCTACAATGAGCAGTTCTTC. Protein product: CASSADAYNEQFF.

This clonotype appeared many times. The chain couples TRBV7-8 to TRBJ2-1; perhaps TRBD2 as D (6 bases). The CDR3 is 15 residues long. Trimming took 0 bases from V and 7 from J, leaving 13 bases between them. Germline loops: CDR1 SGHVS, CDR2 FQNEAQ. CDR3: CASSLARGPRNEQFF. CDR3 DNA: TGTGCCAGCAGCTTAGCGCGGGGCCCTCGGAATGAGCAGTTCTTC.

There are many counts of this clonotype. The V and J genes are TRBV7-2 and TRBJ1-4; D remains ambiguous. Deletions cut 1 base from V and 8 bases from J, with 14 bases between. The CDR3 sequence is 15 residues long. Germline V gene lookup returns CDR1 SGHTA and CDR2 FQGNSA. The DNA for the CDR3 is TGTGCCAGCAGCTTAGATCCCCGGTTTCCAGAAAAACTGTTTTTT. This gives the protein CASSLDPRFPEKLFF. Full variable domain (missing parts from reference TRBV7-2 and TRBJ1-4): GAGVSQSPSNKVTEKGKDVELRCDPISGHTALYWYRQSLGQGLEFLIYFQGNSAPDKSGLPSDRFSAERTGGSVSTLTIQRTQQEDSAVYLCASSLDPRFPEKLFFGSGTQLSVL.

This clonotype was seen more than once but under ten times. The rearrangement joins TRBV27 to TRBJ2-1, with 11 bases fitting TRBD2. Trimming at V came to 2 bases and at J to 7 bases, leaving 4 bases not matched to a gene. CDR3 length: 15 amino acids. Germline V gives CDR1 MNHEY, CDR2 SMNVEV (reference sequence). Written as DNA, the CDR3 is TGTGCCAGCAGTTTAATTTTAGCGGGGGGGAATGAGCAGTTCTTC. The encoded protein is CASSLILAGGNEQFF.

The sample holds a few counts of this clonotype. The V gene is TRBV28, the J gene TRBJ2-1; 7 bases are a match to TRBD1. The germline CDR1 and CDR2 sequences are MDHEN and SYDVKM. Trimming cost V 8 bases and J 5 bases; bases outside gene matches: 12. The CDR3 covers 15 residues. CDR3: CASHHRQGRNNEQFF. The CDR3 DNA reads as TGTGCCAGCCACCACCGACAGGGTCGTAACAATGAGCAGTTCTTC.

This clonotype was found a few times. This chain connects TRBV3-1 to TRBJ2-3; maybe TRBD1 (5 bases). V lost 1 base, J lost 0 bases, and 8 bases lay in between. Germline values: CDR1 LGHDT, CDR2 YNNKEL (reference sequence). The CDR3 runs to 15 residues. The CDR3 loop is CASSQAQDSTDTQYF. In nucleotides, the CDR3 is TGTGCCAGCAGCCAAGCACAGGATAGCACAGATACGCAGTATTTT.

This clonotype was observed at least ten times. The chain carries TRBV12-3 or TRBV12-4 and TRBJ1-1; possible D gene TRBD1, 6 bases. The CDR3 totals 13 residues. V dropped 3 bases and J dropped 10 bases, with 15 bases sitting between them. In DNA form, the CDR3 reads TGTGCCAGCAGTTTCGACAGGTTCTCCGGAGCTTTCTTT. As protein: CASSFDRFSGAFF.